A single sample is the source of the 24 T cell receptor beta chains below, sequenced in a study of regulatory T cells in long-lasting Graves disease. Library construction for TCR beta used iRepertoire HTBI primers and Arm-PCR of CDR3 regions. MiXCR was run by TCRdb on the multiplex PCR reads, yielding one entry per CDR3 protein. In the table there are 360,000 or so distinct CDR3 sequences, 15% to 20% of which are singletons. Noted time point: newly diagnosed GD, antithyroid drugs for less than 3 months. Extracted RNA from PBMCs served as the source of the TCR library. This sample was shared with a second study, whose subject was T cells in Graves' hyperthyroidism and ophthalmopathy.

This specimen was peripheral blood mononuclear cells (PBMCs), taken at new diagnosis, from a patient treated with antithyroid drugs. The receptors come from a young woman with Graves disease.

This clonotype was counted between two and nine times. This may be a read error, as it is one base from a much larger clone. This CDR3 is CASSLPDLDSPLHF. The CDR3 region has the DNA TGCGCCAGCAGCTTGCCGGATCTCGATTCACCCCTCCACTTT. The rearrangement joins TRBV5-1 to TRBJ1-6; D remains unclear. CDR1 and CDR2 from the germline V gene are SGHRS and YFSETQ. V was clipped by 1 base and J by 8 bases, with 10 bases between them. The CDR3 has 14 residues.

This clonotype appeared many times. J is TRBJ1-1 and V is TRBV7-9, with no clear D. This CDR3 region has 14 residues. Trimming took 4 bases from V and 2 from J, leaving 11 bases between them. CDR1 is SEHNR, CDR2 FQNEAQ, per germline (reference sequence). Written as DNA, the CDR3 is TGTGCCAGCAGCTCCTTGACCTCCAACACTGAAGCTTTCTTT. This encodes CASSSLTSNTEAFF.

The chain employs TRBV19 and TRBJ1-4; D is uncertain. The CDR3 is 15 residues long. Trimming removed 6 bases from V and 8 bases from J, with 19 bases in between. The germline V gene encodes CDR1 LNHDA and CDR2 SQIVND (reference sequence). The CDR3 nucleotides are TGTGCCAGTAGCTCGGTTGGAGGAACTGGCGAAAAACTGTTTTTT. This gives the protein CASSSVGGTGEKLFF.

This clonotype appeared many times. This chain links TRBV12-3 or TRBV12-4 with TRBJ1-5, with 7 bases lining up with TRBD1. The CDR3 runs to 13 residues. The V gene end was trimmed by 6 bases and the J gene end by 7 bases; junction bases not matched to a gene: 6. The DNA of the CDR3 is TGTGCCAGCAGCCGCGACAGGGAGCAGCCCCAGCATTTT. It is translated as CASSRDREQPQHF.

This clonotype was recorded many times. This chain uses TRBV20-1 with TRBJ2-2; 7 positions agree with TRBD1. Germline assignment: CDR1 DFQATT and CDR2 SNEGSKA (reference sequence). With 5 bases clipped from V and 4 bases from J, the junction kept 16 bases outside the gene matches. The CDR3 runs 17 residues. The CDR3, as DNA: TGCAGTGCTGGGATCCAACTTGGGACAGCCGCCACCGGGGAGCTGTTTTTT. Amino acid sequence: CSAGIQLGTAATGELFF.

This clonotype was observed at least ten times. This chain uses TRBV27 with TRBJ2-7, with TRBD1 matching 10 bases. Losses at the gene ends were 4 bases for V and 2 bases for J; bases not matched to a gene: 5. In germline, CDR1 is MNHEY, CDR2 SMNVEV (reference sequence). This CDR3 has 15 amino acids. The CDR3 here is CASSWSGTGAYEQYF. In DNA, the CDR3 is TGTGCCAGCAGTTGGTCCGGGACAGGGGCCTACGAGCAGTACTTC.

This clonotype was seen only a few times. V gene TRBV24-1 combines with J gene TRBJ2-1; 7 bases align to TRBD2. Looked up from germline, CDR1 is KGHDR and CDR2 is SFDVKD. Trimming removed 9 bases from V and 5 bases from J; junction bases left unmatched: 15. There are 16 residues in the CDR3. The CDR3 here is CATSLGRALGDNEQFF. CDR3 DNA: TGTGCCACCTCTCTTGGGAGGGCCTTGGGGGACAATGAGCAGTTCTTC.

The rearrangement uses TRBV11-2 and TRBJ2-5, with 8 bases lining up with TRBD2. The CDR3 contains 16 residues. The J segment lost 0 bases and the V segment lost 6 bases, leaving 9 bases of the junction unmatched. The germline gives CDR1 SGHAT, CDR2 FQNNGV. The CDR3 here is CASSSGTRSYQETQYF. CDR3 nucleotide sequence: TGTGCCAGCAGTTCCGGGACTAGGTCGTACCAAGAGACCCAGTACTTC.

This clonotype was seen a few times. V and J are TRBV6-2 or TRBV6-3 and TRBJ1-4, with D unresolved. CDR1 and CDR2 (germline): MNHEY, SVGEGT. The CDR3 extends over 15 amino acids. The V end lost 4 bases, the J end lost 0 bases, and 9 bases lay between the germline ends. CDR3 DNA sequence: TGTGCCAGCAGTTCTTCAAGTGCAACTAATGAAAAACTGTTTTTT. It specifies CASSSSSATNEKLFF.

This sequence joins TRBV7-9 and TRBJ2-2, with D uncertain. Trimming cost V 1 base and J 7 bases, with 7 bases left between them. CDR1 and CDR2 (germline): SEHNR, FQNEAQ (reference sequence). The CDR3 is 13 residues long. This chain's CDR3 is CASSLVFDGELFF. For the CDR3, the DNA is TGTGCCAGCAGCTTAGTGTTCGACGGGGAGCTGTTTTTT.

The chain has TRBV10-3 and TRBJ2-3; D could derive from TRBD1 or TRBD2 (5 bases each). Trimming took off 4 bases at V and 7 bases at J, with 18 bases between the two ends. The CDR3 consists of 15 residues. CDR1 ENHRY and CDR2 SYGVKD come from the germline V gene. DNA for the CDR3: TGTGCCATCAGTGGCAGGGAGACGGTTTCGAATACGCAGTATTTT. This gives the protein CAISGRETVSNTQYF.

This clonotype was observed many times. This chain connects TRBV7-8 to TRBJ2-7; 8 nucleotides align to TRBD1. This CDR3 region has 14 residues. Germline lookup yields CDR1 SGHVS and CDR2 FQNEAQ. Trimming cost V 5 bases and J 1 base; bases outside gene matches: 4. CDR3 sequence reads: CASSIRTGSYEQYF. CDR3 bases: TGTGCCAGCAGCATTCGGACAGGGTCCTACGAGCAGTACTTC. The entire variable domain, with the rest obtained from reference TRBV7-8 and TRBJ2-7, is as follows: GAGVSQSPRYKVAKRGQDVALRCDPISGHVSLFWYQQALGQGPEFLTYFQNEAQLDKSGLPSDRFFAERPEGSVSTLKIQRTQQEDSAVYLCASSIRTGSYEQYFGPGTRLTVT.

This clonotype was detected ten times or more. The chain is built from TRBV30 and TRBJ1-6, with D maybe TRBD1 (5 bases). Germline lookup yields CDR1 GTSNPN and CDR2 SVGIG (reference sequence). V lost 0 bases, J lost 9 bases, and 15 bases lay in between. This CDR3 has 15 amino acids. CDR3 coding DNA: TGTGCCTGGAGTGTGGGACTATATGGTAGTTCACCCCTCCACTTT. It is translated as CAWSVGLYGSSPLHF.

This clonotype was picked up a small number of times. A much larger clone differs by one base, so this may be a read error. The gene calls are TRBV24-1 and TRBJ2-1; D unresolved. CDR1 KGHDR and CDR2 SFDVKD come from the germline V gene. The CDR3 spans 15 residues. This chain's CDR3 is CATSVANLGVNEQSF. CDR3 nucleotide sequence: TGTGCCACCAGTGTTGCCAACCTCGGAGTAAATGAGCAGTCCTTC.

In this sample, this clonotype turned up a few times. V usage is TRBV20-1 and J usage is TRBJ2-6, with D possibly matching TRBD1 (6 bases). The CDR3 extends over 18 amino acids. V was pared by 6 bases and J by 0 bases, with 21 bases between. The germline V gene encodes CDR1 DFQATT and CDR2 SNEGSKA (reference sequence). The CDR3 sequence is CSAAAPRQGYSGANVLTF. As DNA, the CDR3 is TGCAGTGCGGCGGCTCCTAGGCAGGGGTACTCTGGGGCCAACGTCCTGACTTTC.

The table lists this clonotype with many counts. The rearrangement links TRBV28 to TRBJ2-7, with D unclear. The germline V gene encodes CDR1 MDHEN and CDR2 SYDVKM. Trimming took off 5 bases at V and 0 bases at J, with 20 bases between the two ends. The CDR3 extends over 17 amino acids. CDR3 loop: CASSPLVRLPSSYEQYF. The DNA for the CDR3 is TGTGCCAGCAGTCCCCTTGTTCGGCTGCCGAGCTCCTACGAGCAGTACTTC. Looking up the rest from reference TRBV28 and TRBJ2-7 gives the full variable domain: DVKVTQSSRYLVKRTGEKVFLECVQDMDHENMFWYRQDPGLGLRLIYFSYDVKMKEKGDIPEGYSVSREKKERFSLILESASTNQTSMYLCASSPLVRLPSSYEQYFGPGTRLTVT.

This clonotype has a count of ten or more. The chain joins TRBV28 to TRBJ2-1; 10 positions match TRBD2. The CDR3 has 15 amino acids. With V trimmed by 4 bases and J by 6 bases, 6 bases remained unmatched. The germline gives CDR1 MDHEN, CDR2 SYDVKM. The CDR3 DNA reads TGTGCCAGCAGTTCCCTAGCGGGAGTAAGCAATGAGCAGTTCTTC. Amino acids: CASSSLAGVSNEQFF.

As concerns this clonotype: A much larger clone is a single base away; this may be a read error. The chain joins TRBV2 to TRBJ1-2, with TRBD1 matching over 9 bases. The CDR3 has 15 residues. The germline CDR1 and CDR2 sequences are SNHLY and FYNNEI. The chain's CDR3 is CASSDWDRVEDGHTF. DNA of the CDR3: TGTGCCAGCAGTGACTGGGACAGGGTAGAAGATGGCCACACCTTC.

Only a few counts were recorded for this clonotype. The CDR3 coding sequence is TGCGCCAGCGGTCCCGGGGGGGGCTCCTACAATGAGCAGTTCTTC. It codes for CASGPGGGSYNEQFF. The chain joins TRBV10-1 to TRBJ2-1, with 8 bases lining up with TRBD2. The CDR3 runs to 15 residues. CDR1 and CDR2 (germline): WNHNN, SYGVQD (reference sequence). The V gene end was trimmed by 8 bases and the J gene end by 0 bases; junction bases not matched to a gene: 6.

The rearrangement uses TRBV12-3 or TRBV12-4 and TRBJ2-5, with unresolved D. Trimming took off 3 bases at V and 5 bases at J, with 7 bases between the two ends. CDR3 length equals 12 residues. CDR3 DNA: TGTGCCAGCAGTTTTCGTAAGGAGACCCAGTACTTC. Protein product: CASSFRKETQYF.

In its sample, this clonotype was seen many times. J is TRBJ2-3 and V is TRBV20-1, with 12 bases identical to TRBD2. The CDR3 has 17 amino acids. V trimming: 6 bases; J trimming: 0 bases; junction bases outside the gene matches: 10. Looked up from germline, CDR1 is DFQATT and CDR2 is SNEGSKA (reference sequence). The CDR3 reads CSALTSGGHQSTDTQYF. CDR3 nucleotide sequence: TGCAGTGCCCTTACTAGCGGGGGGCACCAAAGCACAGATACGCAGTATTTT.

The chain couples TRBV5-1 to TRBJ1-1; D gene unclear. V shed 5 bases and J shed 5 bases, with 16 bases lying between them. This CDR3 is 14 amino acids long. Germline CDR1 SGHRS, CDR2 YFSETQ. CDR3 region: CASRPEGSGTEAFF. The CDR3, as DNA: TGCGCCAGCAGACCCGAAGGGTCGGGTACTGAAGCTTTCTTT.

The chain has TRBV7-2 and TRBJ2-5; 9 nucleotides agree with TRBD1. Germline CDR1 SGHTA, CDR2 FQGNSA. CDR3 size: 16 residues. Trimming cost V 4 bases and J 1 base; bases outside gene matches: 7. The chain's CDR3 is CASSSRTGAFQETQYF. The CDR3 DNA is TGTGCCAGCAGCTCTAGGACAGGGGCATTCCAAGAGACCCAGTACTTC.

This clonotype turned up a few times. One end of the junction is discordant with germline, which a read error may explain. The chain employs TRBV16 and TRBJ2-1, with a tentative D call TRBD1 (6 bases). The CDR3 is 14 amino acids. Germline V gives CDR1 KGHSY, CDR2 FQNENV. This CDR3 reads CASSQSGASSEQSF. For the CDR3, the DNA is TGTGCCAGCAGCCAATCGGGGGCTTCCTCTGAGCAGTCCTTC.